This TCR beta chain was found in a study of T cells after yellow fever vaccination. Study details: Fractions low in cell number were prepared with SMART-Seq v4 Ultra Low Input.

They built TCR cDNA with 5'RACE template switching, a step that put in a universal primer site and UMIs. Each CDR3 protein gets one entry after TCRdb re-called the 5' RACE reads with MiXCR. This table holds hundreds of thousands of distinct CDR3 sequences, 9% to 15% found once. The CDR3 has 13 amino acids. V lost 2 bases and J lost 6, with 10 bases in between. This clonotype has a handful of counts. Its antigen remains unidentified. Overall study results and limits: Booster samples showed a return of most primary-vaccination clones (around 96% CD4, 88% CD8). CD4 and CD8 compartments shared a small share of clonotypes.

This rearrangement joins TRBV12-3 or TRBV12-4 to TRBJ1-1; D uncertain. This receptor was identified in a man aged 25 to 40 who received the YFV17D yellow fever vaccine. This material consisted of PBMCs, taken on the day of the yellow fever booster vaccination. DNA of the CDR3: TGTGCCAGCAGTTTATCCTCCCTTTCTGAAGCTTTCTTT. Protein product: CASSLSSLSEAFF.